What follows is one TCR beta chain and its context. Its antigen is unknown. The sample has other DNA sequences that encode this CDR3 too. Both 60 Vbeta primers and 13 Jbeta primers went into the PCR. Data came from immunoSEQ multiplex PCR; TCRdb stores just in-frame clones and leaves some out. The sample records roughly 130,000 clones, roughly 82% being singletons. This entry is derived from a study of cytomegalovirus exposure and HLA in healthy donors. Study-wide results and caveats: CMV serostatus was the only immune exposure information that was available.

Trimming cost V 4 bases and J 2 bases; bases outside gene matches: 2. Per the germline V gene, CDR1 is SNHLY and CDR2 is FYNNEI. The CDR3 is 15 residues long. This chain joins TRBV2 and TRBJ2-5; 12 nucleotides line up with TRBD2. This clonotype was obtained from a woman aged 18 to 35 in good health and CMV-seropositive. The sequencing sample was made of PBMCs. The CDR3 reads CASSGLAGAQETQYF. In DNA form, the CDR3 reads TGTGCCAGCAGTGGACTAGCGGGGGCTCAAGAGACCCAGTACTTC.